These T cell receptor beta chains were read from a single sample in a study of long-term antiretroviral therapy in people with HIV. Repertoires were generated with immunoSEQ multiplex PCR, while TCRdb's copy carries only in-frame clones and drops some. This table has around 30,000 clones, 75% to 90% appearing once. Sample: unsorted PBMCs, taken 2.3 years after starting antiretroviral therapy. The receptors here all came from a man in his forties or fifties with HIV. Each CDR3 is given with its conserved first and last residue. A D gene is named only where the DNA matches it firmly. Expanded clones get a size class; other rows say once, few or many, or leave the size out.

TGTGCCAGCAGCAGATCTGCGGGAGTACCCTACAATGAGCAGTTCTTC,CASSRSAGVPYNEQFF,TRBV11-3,TRBD2,TRBJ2-1,-
TGTGCCAGCAGTGAAGCACCTCCCAGCGGGAGGGCGCGCGATGAGCAGTTCTTC,CASSEAPPSGRARDEQFF,TRBV6-1,TRBD2,TRBJ2-1,-
TGTGCCAGCAGCTTCATAGCGGGAGGAATTGAGACCCAGTACTTC,CASSFIAGGIETQYF,TRBV7-9,TRBD2,TRBJ2-5,-
TGCGCCAGCAGCTTGGGAGAAGGGCCTGCTTTCTTT,CASSLGEGPAFF,TRBV5-1,-,TRBJ1-1,-
TGTGCCAGCAGCTTAGGACAGGGAGACTATGGCTACACCTTC,CASSLGQGDYGYTF,TRBV7-9,TRBD1,TRBJ1-2,-
TGTGCCAGCAGCGCCTTGCCGCAGGGGGGAGGCTACACCTTC,CASSALPQGGGYTF,TRBV9,TRBD1,TRBJ1-2,-
TGTGCCAGCAGCGGGTCGGTGAACACTGAAGCTTTCTTT,CASSGSVNTEAFF,TRBV11-2,-,TRBJ1-1,-
TGTGCCAGCAGTGGACCGGGACTAGCGGGAGCCCCCTACGAGCAGTACTTC,CASSGPGLAGAPYEQYF,TRBV6-4,TRBD2,TRBJ2-7,-
TGTGCCAGCAGTTCCTCGTTTCCGGGACACCGGACCACTGAAGCTTTCTTT,CASSSSFPGHRTTEAFF,TRBV27,-,TRBJ1-1,-
TGCGCCACCGACAATAGGGGGGGCCAGGGGAACTATGGCTACACCTTC,CATDNRGGQGNYGYTF,TRBV23-1,-,TRBJ1-2,-
TGTGCCAGCTCACCCCCGGGACAGGGCAGTCCGTTGTACTTC,CASSPPGQGSPLYF,TRBV18,TRBD1,TRBJ2-7,-
TGTGCCAGCAGTGAGTTGAACAATGAGCAGTTCTTC,CASSELNNEQFF,TRBV2,-,TRBJ2-1,-
TGTGCCAGCAGCTTAGCGCTAGCGGGGAACACCGGGGAGCTGTTTTTT,CASSLALAGNTGELFF,TRBV7-8,TRBD2,TRBJ2-2,-
TGTGCCAGCAGCCCTAATCTCGGTCAGGGAACGAACACCGGGGAGCTGTTTTTT,CASSPNLGQGTNTGELFF,TRBV7-6,-,TRBJ2-2,-
TGTGCCAGCAGCCCATCCAGAGGTGGGAACACTGAAGCTTTCTTT,CASSPSRGGNTEAFF,TRBV13,-,TRBJ1-1,few
TGCGCCAGCAGGTCGGACGTTAACTATGGCTACACCTTC,CASRSDVNYGYTF,TRBV5-1,-,TRBJ1-2,-
TGTGCCAGCAGCTTAGCACCGCGGGGGCGCGGGGGTGAGCAGTTCTTC,CASSLAPRGRGGEQFF,TRBV7-9,-,TRBJ2-1,-
TGTGCCAGCAGCCAGGGACCGGGAAAGAACACTGAAGCTTTCTTT,CASSQGPGKNTEAFF,TRBV7-3,-,TRBJ1-1,-